This TCR beta chain appears in the sequencing data of a study of blood T cell repertoires in COVID-19 (dated by TCRdb to the early 2020s). For the wider study: The collaborator samples originated in the United States, Italy and Spain and spanned the acute and convalescent phases of COVID-19. Samples came from the ongoing ImmuneRACE study (first 160 participants) plus 1,254 subjects from 6 global collaborators. The material from the prospective study consisted of cDNA or gDNA derived from T cells, B-cell-depleted T cells, or PBMCs. Where available, HLA class I and class II types were taken from metadata supplied by the sample provider and were not determined by assay-based typing. The sample metadata nearly always contained a de-identified subject ID, COVID-19 status, age in years and sex. Subjects who had been exposed to COVID-19, were actively infected with it, or had recovered from it provided the deeply sampled blood TCRbeta repertoires that made up the dataset. The repertoires were made available in a free public database intended to serve as a resource for research on the immune response to SARS-CoV-2.

Regarding this clone: Its binding antigen is unknown. No base quality information exists; no much larger clone differs at one position.

The germline V gene sets CDR1 to ENHRY and CDR2 to SYGVKD. V and J are truncated by 4 bases and 1 base respectively, leaving an intervening sequence of 11 bases. Including cysteine and phenylalanine, the CDR3 has 14 amino acids. Just the 42-base CDR3 DNA is kept, in frame starting at base 1. The investigation overall reported the following: Clinical and demographic metadata were provided uncurated, with the amount varying by source and participant.

A second Seattle source provided samples from volunteer blood donors who had recovered from COVID-19. Whole blood was collected in K2EDTA tubes by collaborating institutions according to the institutions' own protocols. For TCRbeta analysis, collaborator samples were shipped as frozen whole blood, as isolated PBMCs, or as DNA extracted from either sample type. TCRbeta CDR3 regions were amplified from genomic DNA using the immunoSEQ Assay, a bias-controlled multiplex PCR. Per the source publication's procedure: Within the assay, amplification of reference gene primers was used to estimate how many nucleated cells each sample contained. To quantify the absolute abundance of each unique TCRbeta CDR3 rearrangement, sequence reads were collapsed and filtered. For each sample, productive Simpson clonality was calculated as the square root of Simpson's diversity index over productive rearrangements. TCRdb limited this immuneACCESS table to in-frame rearrangements with V and J called. A share of clones is missing; checked studies link under half to unresolved V genes, and the rest is unexplained. V, J and clone size derive from that table, while D and trimming were established from the DNA sequence. The sample table lists more than 150,000 clones, approximately 80% of them with a count of one. Clones ranked in the top ten supply 10% to 15% of the sample.

The clonotype was recovered from a man between 70 and 80 years old who had recovered from COVID-19. The specimen sequenced was peripheral blood. This sequence uses TRBV10-3 and TRBJ2-7; the best D guess is TRBD1, with 6 bases matching. Read as DNA, the sequence is TGTGCCATCAGTGTTCGGACAGAGTCCTACGAGCAGTACTTC. Its translation is CAISVRTESYEQYF.